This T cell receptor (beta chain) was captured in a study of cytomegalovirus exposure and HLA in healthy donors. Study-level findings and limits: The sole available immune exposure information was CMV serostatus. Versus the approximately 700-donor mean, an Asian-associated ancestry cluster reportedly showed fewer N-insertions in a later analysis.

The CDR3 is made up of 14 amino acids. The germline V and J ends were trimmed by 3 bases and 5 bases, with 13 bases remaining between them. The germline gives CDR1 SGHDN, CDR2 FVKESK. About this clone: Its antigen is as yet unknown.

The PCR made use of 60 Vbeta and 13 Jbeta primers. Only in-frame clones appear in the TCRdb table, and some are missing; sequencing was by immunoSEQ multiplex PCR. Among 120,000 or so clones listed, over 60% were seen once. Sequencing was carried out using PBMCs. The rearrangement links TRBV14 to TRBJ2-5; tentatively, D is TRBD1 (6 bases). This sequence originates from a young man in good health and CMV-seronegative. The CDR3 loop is CASSHPGHVETQYF. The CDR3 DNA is TGTGCCAGCAGCCATCCGGGACACGTGGAGACCCAGTACTTC.